This section outlines one T cell receptor (beta chain) sequence together with its context. The target antigen is unknown. Unsorted bulk tissue, roughly 20-32 mg of it, served as the source for co-extraction of RNA and DNA. This record belongs to a study of tumor-infiltrating lymphocytes in primary liver carcinoma. Across the study: Measuring about 4.2 to 10 cm across, the tumors were staged as T1-T3 N0M0.

Using a constant-region primer together with ProtoScript II reverse transcriptase, TCR beta cDNA was made from about 500 ng of total RNA. For TCR beta, libraries were produced by three nested multiplex PCR rounds using slightly modified ARM-PCR. The first two PCR rounds used TRBV1-TRBV30 primers with a Cbeta primer, approximately 10 cycles each. From the multiplex PCR reads, TCRdb called clonotypes with MiXCR, one entry per CDR3 protein. This table has 90,000 to 110,000 distinct CDR3 sequences, 82% appearing once. Trimming shortened V by 3 bases and J by 8 bases, and 12 bases separated the two germline ends. Germline CDR1 and CDR2: SGHNT and YYREEE (reference sequence). This CDR3 comprises 13 residues. Study-wide findings and caveats: Tumor samples exhibited a significantly greater top-250-clone fraction than blood samples (p = 0.039). Lower overlap was observed for tumor-adjacent and tumor-blood pairs relative to tumor region pairs.

The clonotype was recovered from a man in his forties with primary liver carcinoma and hepatitis B virus infection. The chain recombines TRBV5-4 with TRBJ2-4; D is undetermined. The sequenced material came from liver tumor tissue from sampling region 3. Subset specified: tumor region T3, left-lateral pole. The CDR3 region is CASSSGQWDIQYF. CDR3 DNA sequence: TGTGCCAGCAGCTCCGGGCAGTGGGACATTCAGTACTTC.